This TCR beta chain was observed in a study of T cells of healthy individuals. CDR3 size: 13 residues. Germline assignment: CDR1 MNHEY and CDR2 SVGEGT. V dropped 2 bases and J dropped 5 bases, with 7 bases sitting between them. TCRdb processed the 5' RACE reads anew with MiXCR; each CDR3 protein has one entry. In the table there are 95,000 to 100,000 distinct CDR3 sequences, approximately 15% of which are singletons. This rearrangement joins TRBV6-2 or TRBV6-3 to TRBJ1-5, with no clear D. This TCR was recovered from a human donor in good health. The CDR3 sequence is CASSYTFYQPQHF. DNA of the CDR3: TGTGCCAGCAGTTACACTTTCTATCAGCCCCAGCATTTT.